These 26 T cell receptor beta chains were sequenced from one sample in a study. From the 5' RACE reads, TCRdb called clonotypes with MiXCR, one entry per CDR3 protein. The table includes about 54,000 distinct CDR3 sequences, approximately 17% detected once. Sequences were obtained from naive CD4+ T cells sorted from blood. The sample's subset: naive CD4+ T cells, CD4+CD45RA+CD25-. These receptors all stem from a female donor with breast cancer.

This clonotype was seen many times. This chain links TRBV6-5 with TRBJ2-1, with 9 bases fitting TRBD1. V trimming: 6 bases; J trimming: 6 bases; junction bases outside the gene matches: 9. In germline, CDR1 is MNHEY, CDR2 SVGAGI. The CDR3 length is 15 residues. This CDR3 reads CASSPPGQGSNEQFF. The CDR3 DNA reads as TGTGCCAGCAGCCCTCCGGGACAGGGAAGCAATGAGCAGTTCTTC.

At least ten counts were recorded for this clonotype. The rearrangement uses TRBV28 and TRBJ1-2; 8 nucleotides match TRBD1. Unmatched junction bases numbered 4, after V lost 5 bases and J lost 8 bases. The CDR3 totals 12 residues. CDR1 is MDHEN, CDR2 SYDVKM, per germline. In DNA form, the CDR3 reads TGTGCCAGCAGTCAAACAGGGGGAGGCTACACCTTC. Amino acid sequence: CASSQTGGGYTF.

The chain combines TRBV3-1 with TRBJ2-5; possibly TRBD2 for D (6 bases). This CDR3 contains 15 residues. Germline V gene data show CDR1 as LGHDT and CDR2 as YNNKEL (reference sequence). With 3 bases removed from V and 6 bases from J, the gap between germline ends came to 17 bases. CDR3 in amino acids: CASSQGLAGTKTQYF. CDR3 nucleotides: TGTGCCAGCAGCCAGGGACTGGCCGGGACGAAGACCCAGTACTTC.

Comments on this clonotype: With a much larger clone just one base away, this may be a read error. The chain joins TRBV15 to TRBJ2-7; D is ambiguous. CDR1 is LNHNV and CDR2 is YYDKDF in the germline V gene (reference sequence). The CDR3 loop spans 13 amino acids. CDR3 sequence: CATSRTVSYERYF. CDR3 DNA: TGTGCCACCAGCAGAACCGTCTCCTACGAGCGGTACTTC.

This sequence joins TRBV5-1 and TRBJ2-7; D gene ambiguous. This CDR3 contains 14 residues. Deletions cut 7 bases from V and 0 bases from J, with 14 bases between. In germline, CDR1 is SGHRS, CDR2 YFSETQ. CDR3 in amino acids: CASHPPTGSYEQYF. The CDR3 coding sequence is TGCGCCAGCCACCCCCCGACGGGCTCCTACGAGCAGTACTTC. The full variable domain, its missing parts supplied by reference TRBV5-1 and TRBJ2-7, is KAGVTQTPRYLIKTRGQQVTLSCSPISGHRSVSWYQQTPGQGLQFLFEYFSETQRNKGNFPGRFSGRQFSNSRSEMNVSTLELGDSALYLCASHPPTGSYEQYFGPGTRLTVT.

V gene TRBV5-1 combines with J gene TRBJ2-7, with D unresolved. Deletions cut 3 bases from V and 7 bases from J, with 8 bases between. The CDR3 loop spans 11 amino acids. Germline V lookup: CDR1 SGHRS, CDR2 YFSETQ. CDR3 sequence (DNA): TGCGCCAGCAGCTCCCCAGGAGAGCAGTACTTC. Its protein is CASSSPGEQYF.

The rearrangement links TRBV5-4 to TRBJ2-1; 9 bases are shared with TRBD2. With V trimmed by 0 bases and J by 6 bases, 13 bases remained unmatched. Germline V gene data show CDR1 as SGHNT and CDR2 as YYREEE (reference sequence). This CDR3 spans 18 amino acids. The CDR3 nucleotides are TGTGCCAGCAGCTTGGAGGGGGGTGGGCTAGCGGGGATCAATGAGCAGTTCTTC. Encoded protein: CASSLEGGGLAGINEQFF.

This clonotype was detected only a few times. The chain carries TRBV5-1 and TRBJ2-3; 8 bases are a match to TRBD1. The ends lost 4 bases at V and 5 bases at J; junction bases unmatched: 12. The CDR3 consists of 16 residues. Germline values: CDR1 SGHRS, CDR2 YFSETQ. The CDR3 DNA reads TGCGCCAGCAGCCCCAAGACAGGGGAGTATGTAGATACGCAGTATTTT. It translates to CASSPKTGEYVDTQYF.

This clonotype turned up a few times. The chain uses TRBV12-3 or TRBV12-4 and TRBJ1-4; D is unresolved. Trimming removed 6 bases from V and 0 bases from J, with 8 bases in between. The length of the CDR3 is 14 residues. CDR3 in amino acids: CASSSATTNEKLFF. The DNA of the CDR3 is TGTGCCAGCAGCTCAGCTACAACTAATGAAAAACTGTTTTTT.

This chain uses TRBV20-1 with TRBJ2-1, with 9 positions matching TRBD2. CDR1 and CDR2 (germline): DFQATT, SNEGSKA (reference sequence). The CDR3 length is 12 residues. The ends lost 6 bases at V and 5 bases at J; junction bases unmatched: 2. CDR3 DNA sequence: TGCAGTGCGGGACTAGCAAACAATGAGCAGTTCTTC. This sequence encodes CSAGLANNEQFF.

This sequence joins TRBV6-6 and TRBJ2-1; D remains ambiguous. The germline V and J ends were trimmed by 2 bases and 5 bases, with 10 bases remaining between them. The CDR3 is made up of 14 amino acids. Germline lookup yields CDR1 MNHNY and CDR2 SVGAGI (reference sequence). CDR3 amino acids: CASSYDTNNNEQFF. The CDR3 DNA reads TGTGCCAGCAGTTACGACACTAACAACAATGAGCAGTTCTTC.

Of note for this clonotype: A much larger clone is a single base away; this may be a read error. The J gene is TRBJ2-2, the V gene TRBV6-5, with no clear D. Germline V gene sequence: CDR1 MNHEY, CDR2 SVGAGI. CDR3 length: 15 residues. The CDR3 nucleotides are TGTGCCAGCAGGTACTCGACTGGAAACACCGGGGAGCTGTTTTTT. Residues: CASRYSTGNTGELFF.

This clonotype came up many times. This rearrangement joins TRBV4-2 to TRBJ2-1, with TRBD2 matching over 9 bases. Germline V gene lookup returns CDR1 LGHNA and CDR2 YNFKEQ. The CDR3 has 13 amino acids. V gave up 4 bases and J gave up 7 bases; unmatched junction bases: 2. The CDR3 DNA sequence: TGTGCCAGCAGCCCGGGACTAGCAAATGAGCAGTTCTTC. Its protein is CASSPGLANEQFF.

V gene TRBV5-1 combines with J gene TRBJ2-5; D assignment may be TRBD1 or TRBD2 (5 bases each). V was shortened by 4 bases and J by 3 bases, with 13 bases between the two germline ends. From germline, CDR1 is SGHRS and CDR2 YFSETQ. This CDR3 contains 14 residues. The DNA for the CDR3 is TGCGCCAGCAGCGCCCCCCTGGGGGAAGAGACCCAGTACTTC. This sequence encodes CASSAPLGEETQYF.

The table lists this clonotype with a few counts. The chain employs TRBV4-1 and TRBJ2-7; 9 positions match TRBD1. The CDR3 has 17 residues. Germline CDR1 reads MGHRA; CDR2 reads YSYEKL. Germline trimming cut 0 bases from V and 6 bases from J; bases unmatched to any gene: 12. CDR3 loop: CASSQEHLDRGYREQYF. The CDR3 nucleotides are TGCGCCAGCAGCCAAGAGCATCTGGACAGGGGTTATCGCGAGCAGTACTTC.

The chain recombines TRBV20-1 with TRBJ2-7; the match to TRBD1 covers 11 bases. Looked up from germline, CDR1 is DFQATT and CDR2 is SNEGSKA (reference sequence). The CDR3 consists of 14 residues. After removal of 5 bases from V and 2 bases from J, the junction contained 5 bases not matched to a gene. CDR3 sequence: CSASGTGGTYEQYF. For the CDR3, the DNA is TGCAGTGCTTCCGGGACAGGGGGTACCTACGAGCAGTACTTC.

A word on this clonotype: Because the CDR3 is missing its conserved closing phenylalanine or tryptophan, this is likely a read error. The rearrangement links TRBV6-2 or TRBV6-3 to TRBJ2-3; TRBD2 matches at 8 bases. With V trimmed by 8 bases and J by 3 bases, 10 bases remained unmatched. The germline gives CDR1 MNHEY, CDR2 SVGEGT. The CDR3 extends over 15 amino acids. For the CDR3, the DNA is TGTGCCAGCGGCCTAGCGGGTTTTCCAACAGATACGCAGTATCTT. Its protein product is CASGLAGFPTDTQYL.

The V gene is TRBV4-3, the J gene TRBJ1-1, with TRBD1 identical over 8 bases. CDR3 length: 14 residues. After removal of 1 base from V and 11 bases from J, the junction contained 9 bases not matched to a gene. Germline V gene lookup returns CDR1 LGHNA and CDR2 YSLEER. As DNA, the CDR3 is TGCGCCAGCAGCCAAGCCCAGGGGGCGCGTAGGGCTTTCTTT. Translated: CASSQAQGARRAFF.

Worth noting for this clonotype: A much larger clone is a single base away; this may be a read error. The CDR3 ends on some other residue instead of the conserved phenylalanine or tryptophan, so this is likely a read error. The CDR3 spells CASSSDVSGMSTDTQYL. CDR3 DNA sequence: TGTGCCAGCAGTTCGGACGTTAGCGGGATGAGCACAGATACGCAGTATCTT. This chain joins TRBV6-6 and TRBJ2-3, with TRBD2 matching over 8 bases. CDR3 length: 17 amino acids. Germline CDR1 reads MNHNY; CDR2 reads SVGAGI (reference sequence). The V segment lost 4 bases and the J segment 0 bases; nucleotides outside the gene matches: 9.

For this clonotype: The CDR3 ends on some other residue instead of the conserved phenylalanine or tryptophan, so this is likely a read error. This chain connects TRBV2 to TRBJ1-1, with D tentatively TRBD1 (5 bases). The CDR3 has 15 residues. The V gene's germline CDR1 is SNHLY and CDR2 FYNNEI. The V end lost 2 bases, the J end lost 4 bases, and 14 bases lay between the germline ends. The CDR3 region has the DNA TGTGCCAGCAGTGAAATGGGCCAGGGTGGCACTGAAGCTTTCTAT. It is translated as CASSEMGQGGTEAFY.

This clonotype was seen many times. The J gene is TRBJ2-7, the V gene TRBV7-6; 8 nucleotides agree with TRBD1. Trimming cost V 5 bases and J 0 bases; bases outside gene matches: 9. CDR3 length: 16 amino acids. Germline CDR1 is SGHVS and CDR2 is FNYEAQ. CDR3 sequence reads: CASSPRTGSSSYEQYF. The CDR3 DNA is TGTGCCAGCAGCCCCAGGACAGGGTCCAGCTCCTACGAGCAGTACTTC.

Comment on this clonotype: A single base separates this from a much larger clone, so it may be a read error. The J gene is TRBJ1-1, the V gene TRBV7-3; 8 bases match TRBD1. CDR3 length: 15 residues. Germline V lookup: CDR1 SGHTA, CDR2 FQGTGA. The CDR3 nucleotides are TGTGCCAGCCGCTTAAGTTGGGACAGGAGGACTGAAGCTTTCTTT. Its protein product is CASRLSWDRRTEAFF. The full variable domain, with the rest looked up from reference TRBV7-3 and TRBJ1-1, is GAGVSQTPSNKVTEKGKYVELRCDPISGHTALYWYRQSLGQGPEFLIYFQGTGAADDSGLPNDRFFAVRPEGSVSTLKIQRTERGDSAVYLCASRLSWDRRTEAFFGQGTRLTVV.

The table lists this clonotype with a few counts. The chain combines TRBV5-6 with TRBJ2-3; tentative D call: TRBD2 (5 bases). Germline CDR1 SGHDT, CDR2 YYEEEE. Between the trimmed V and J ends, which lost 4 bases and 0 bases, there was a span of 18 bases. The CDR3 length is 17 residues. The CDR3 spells CASSRKEDAFSTDTQYF. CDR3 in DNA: TGTGCCAGCAGCAGGAAGGAGGACGCATTTAGCACAGATACGCAGTATTTT.

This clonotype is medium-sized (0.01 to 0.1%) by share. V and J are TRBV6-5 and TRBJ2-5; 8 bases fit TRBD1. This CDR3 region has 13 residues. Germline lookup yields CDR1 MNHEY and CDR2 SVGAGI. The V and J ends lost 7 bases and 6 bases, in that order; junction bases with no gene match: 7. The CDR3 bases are TGTGCCAGCACTCTCCGGGACAGGCAGACCCAGTACTTC. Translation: CASTLRDRQTQYF.

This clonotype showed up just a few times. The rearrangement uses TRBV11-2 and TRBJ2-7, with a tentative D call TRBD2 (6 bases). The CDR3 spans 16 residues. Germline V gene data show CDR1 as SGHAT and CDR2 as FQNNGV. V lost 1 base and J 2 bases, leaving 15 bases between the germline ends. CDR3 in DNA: TGTGCCAGCAGCTTAGGCTCGGCGGGACCGACCTACGAGCAGTACTTC. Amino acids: CASSLGSAGPTYEQYF.

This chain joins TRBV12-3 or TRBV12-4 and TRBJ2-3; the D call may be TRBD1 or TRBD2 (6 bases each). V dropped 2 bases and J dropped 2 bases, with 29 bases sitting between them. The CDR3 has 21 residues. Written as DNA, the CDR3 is TGTGCCAGCAGTTTAAAACGTGGGGGGAATGGGGCAGGGGTGAACACAGATACGCAGTATTTT. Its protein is CASSLKRGGNGAGVNTDTQYF.